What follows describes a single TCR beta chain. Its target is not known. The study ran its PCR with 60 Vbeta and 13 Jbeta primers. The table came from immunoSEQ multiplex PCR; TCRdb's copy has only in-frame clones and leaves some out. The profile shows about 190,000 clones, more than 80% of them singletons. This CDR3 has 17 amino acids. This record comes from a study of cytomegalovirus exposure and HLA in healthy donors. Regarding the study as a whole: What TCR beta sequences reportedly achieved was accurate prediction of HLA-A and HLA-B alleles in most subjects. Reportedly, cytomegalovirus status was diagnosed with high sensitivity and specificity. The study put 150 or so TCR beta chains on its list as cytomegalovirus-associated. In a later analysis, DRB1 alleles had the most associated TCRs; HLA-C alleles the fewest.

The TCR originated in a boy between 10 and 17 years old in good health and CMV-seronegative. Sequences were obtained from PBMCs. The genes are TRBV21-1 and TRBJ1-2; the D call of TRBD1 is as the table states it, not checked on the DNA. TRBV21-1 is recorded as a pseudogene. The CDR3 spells CASSTQTGRCANYGYTF. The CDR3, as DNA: TGTGCCAGCAGCACCCAGACAGGCCGCTGCGCTAACTATGGCTACACCTTC.